This TCR beta chain was retrieved from a study of T cells after somatic rescue of genetic block. CDR1 is MNHEY, CDR2 SMNVEV, per germline (reference sequence). V was pared by 5 bases and J by 3 bases, with 14 bases between. The CDR3 spans 16 residues. TCRdb's table, derived via immunoSEQ multiplex PCR, lists solely in-frame clones and lacks some. The data contain 100,000 to 120,000 clones, 85% to 95% of them seen just once; the ten biggest clones take up roughly 1.5%. This chain joins TRBV27 and TRBJ2-6; D possibly matches TRBD1 or TRBD2 (7 bases each). Sequencing used peripheral blood mononuclear cells (PBMCs). This clonotype was sampled from a woman between 18 and 30 years old. CDR3 DNA sequence: TGTGCCAGCAGTCCCCAGGGGGGGGTTGGGGCCAACGTCCTGACTTTC. Translating it yields CASSPQGGVGANVLTF.